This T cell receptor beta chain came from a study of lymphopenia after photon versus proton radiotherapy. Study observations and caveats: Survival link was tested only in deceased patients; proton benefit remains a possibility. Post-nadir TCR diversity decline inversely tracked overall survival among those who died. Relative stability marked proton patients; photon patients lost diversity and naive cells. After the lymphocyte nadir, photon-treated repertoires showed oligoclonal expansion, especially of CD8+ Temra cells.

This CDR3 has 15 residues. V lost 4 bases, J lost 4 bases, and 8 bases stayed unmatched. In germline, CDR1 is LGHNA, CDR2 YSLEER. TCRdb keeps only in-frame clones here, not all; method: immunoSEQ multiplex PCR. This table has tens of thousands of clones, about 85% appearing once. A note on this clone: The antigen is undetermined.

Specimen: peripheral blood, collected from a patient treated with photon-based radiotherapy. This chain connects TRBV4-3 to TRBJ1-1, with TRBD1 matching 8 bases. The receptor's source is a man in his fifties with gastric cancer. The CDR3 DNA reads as TGCGCCAGCAGCCCTTCAGGGGGCCGGGTCACTGAAGCTTTCTTT. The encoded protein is CASSPSGGRVTEAFF.